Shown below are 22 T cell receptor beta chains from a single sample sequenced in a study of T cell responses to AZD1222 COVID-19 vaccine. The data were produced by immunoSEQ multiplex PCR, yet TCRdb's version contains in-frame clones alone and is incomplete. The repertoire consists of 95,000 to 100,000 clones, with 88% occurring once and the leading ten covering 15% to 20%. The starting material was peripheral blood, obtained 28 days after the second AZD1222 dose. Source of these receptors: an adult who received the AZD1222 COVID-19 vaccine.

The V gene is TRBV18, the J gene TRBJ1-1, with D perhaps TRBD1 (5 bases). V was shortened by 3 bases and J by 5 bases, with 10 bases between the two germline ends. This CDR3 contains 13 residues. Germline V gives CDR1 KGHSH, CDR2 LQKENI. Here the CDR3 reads CASSPQGSTEAFF. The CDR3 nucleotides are TGTGCCAGCTCACCCCAGGGAAGTACTGAAGCTTTCTTT.

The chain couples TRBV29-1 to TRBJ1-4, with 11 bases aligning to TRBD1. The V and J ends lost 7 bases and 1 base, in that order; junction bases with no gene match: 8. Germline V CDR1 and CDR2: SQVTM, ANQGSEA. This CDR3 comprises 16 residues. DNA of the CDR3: TGCAGCGCCGCCGGGACAGGGGGTAAAACTAATGAAAAACTGTTTTTT. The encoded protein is CSAAGTGGKTNEKLFF.

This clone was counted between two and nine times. The CDR3, as DNA: TGTGCCAGCGGGCGGGACACCTACGAGCAGTACTTC. Protein product: CASGRDTYEQYF. The chain carries TRBV2 and TRBJ2-7; D tentatively reads TRBD1 or TRBD2 (6 bases each). This CDR3 contains 12 residues. V was shortened by 8 bases and J by 2 bases, with 10 bases between the two germline ends. CDR1 and CDR2 (germline): SNHLY, FYNNEI.

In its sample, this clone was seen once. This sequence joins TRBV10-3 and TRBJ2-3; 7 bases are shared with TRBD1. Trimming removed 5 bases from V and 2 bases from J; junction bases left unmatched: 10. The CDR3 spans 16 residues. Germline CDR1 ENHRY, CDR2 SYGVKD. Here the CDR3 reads CAISYKGQPPTDTQYF. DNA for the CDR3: TGTGCCATCAGTTATAAGGGACAGCCCCCCACAGATACGCAGTATTTT.

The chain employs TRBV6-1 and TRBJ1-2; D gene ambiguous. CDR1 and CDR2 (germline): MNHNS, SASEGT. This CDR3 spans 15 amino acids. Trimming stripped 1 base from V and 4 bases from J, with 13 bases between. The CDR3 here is CASSEDQATVYGYTF. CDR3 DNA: TGTGCCAGCAGTGAAGATCAGGCTACAGTCTATGGCTACACCTTC.

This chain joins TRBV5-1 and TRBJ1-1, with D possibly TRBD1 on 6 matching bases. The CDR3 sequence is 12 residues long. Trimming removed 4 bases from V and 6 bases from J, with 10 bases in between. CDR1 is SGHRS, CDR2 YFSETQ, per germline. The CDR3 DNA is TGCGCCAGCAGCGGTACAGGGCCTGAAGCTTTCTTT. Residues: CASSGTGPEAFF.

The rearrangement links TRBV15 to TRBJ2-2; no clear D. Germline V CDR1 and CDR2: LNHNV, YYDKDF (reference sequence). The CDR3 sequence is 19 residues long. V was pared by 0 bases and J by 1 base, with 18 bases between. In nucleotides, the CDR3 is TGTGCCACCAGCAGAGATCGCCCGTTTATGGGTCTGAACACCGGGGAGCTGTTTTTT. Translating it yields CATSRDRPFMGLNTGELFF. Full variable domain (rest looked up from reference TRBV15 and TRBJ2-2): DAMVIQNPRYQVTQFGKPVTLSCSQTLNHNVMYWYQQKSSQAPKLLFHYYDKDFNNEADTPDNFQSRRPNTSFCFLDIRSPGLGDTAMYLCATSRDRPFMGLNTGELFFGEGSRLTVL.

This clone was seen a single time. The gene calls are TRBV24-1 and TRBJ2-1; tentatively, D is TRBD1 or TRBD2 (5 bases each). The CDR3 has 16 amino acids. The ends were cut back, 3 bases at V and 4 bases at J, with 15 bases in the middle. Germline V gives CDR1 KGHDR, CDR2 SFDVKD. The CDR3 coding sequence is TGTGCCACCAGTGATCCCCGAGTAGGGACGTACAATGAGCAGTTCTTC. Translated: CATSDPRVGTYNEQFF.

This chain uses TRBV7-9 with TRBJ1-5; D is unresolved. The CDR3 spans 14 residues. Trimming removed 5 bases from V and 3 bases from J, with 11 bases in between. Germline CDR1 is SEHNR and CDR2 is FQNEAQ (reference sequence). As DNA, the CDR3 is TGTGCCAGCAGCCGCGGGGATTCCAATCAGCCCCAGCATTTT. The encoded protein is CASSRGDSNQPQHF. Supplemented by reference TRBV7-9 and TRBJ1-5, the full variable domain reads DTGVSQNPRHKITKRGQNVTFRCDPISEHNRLYWYRQTLGQGPEFLTYFQNEAQLEKSRLLSDRFSAERPKGSFSTLEIQRTEQGDSAMYLCASSRGDSNQPQHFGDGTRLSIL.

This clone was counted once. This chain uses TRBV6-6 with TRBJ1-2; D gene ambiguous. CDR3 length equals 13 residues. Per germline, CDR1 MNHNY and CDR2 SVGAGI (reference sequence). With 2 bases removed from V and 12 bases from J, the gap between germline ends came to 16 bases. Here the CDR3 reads CASSYDPSISNTF. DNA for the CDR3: TGTGCCAGCAGTTACGACCCGTCTATCTCGAACACCTTC.

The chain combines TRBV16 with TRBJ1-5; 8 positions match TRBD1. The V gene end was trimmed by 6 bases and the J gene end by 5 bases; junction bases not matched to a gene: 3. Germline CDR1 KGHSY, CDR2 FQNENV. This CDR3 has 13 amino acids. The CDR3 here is CASSSTGDQPQHF. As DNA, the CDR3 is TGTGCCAGCAGTTCGACAGGGGATCAGCCCCAGCATTTT.

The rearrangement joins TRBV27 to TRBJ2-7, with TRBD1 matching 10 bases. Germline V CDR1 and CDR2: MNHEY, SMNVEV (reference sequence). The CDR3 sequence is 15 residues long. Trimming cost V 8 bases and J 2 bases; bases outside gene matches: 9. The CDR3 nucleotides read TGTGCCAGCCGGTGGGGGACAGGGGCGACCTACGAGCAGTACTTC. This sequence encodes CASRWGTGATYEQYF.

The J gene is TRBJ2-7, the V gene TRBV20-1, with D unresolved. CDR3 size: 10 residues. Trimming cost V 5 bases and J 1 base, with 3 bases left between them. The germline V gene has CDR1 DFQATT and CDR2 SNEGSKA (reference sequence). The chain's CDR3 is CSARSYEQYF. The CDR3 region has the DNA TGCAGTGCTCGTTCCTACGAGCAGTACTTC.

The CDR3 bases are TGCGCCAGCAGCTCCCTCAGGGGGGATAGGGGGTCTGGGGCCAACGTCCTGACTTTC. As protein: CASSSLRGDRGSGANVLTF. The chain couples TRBV4-1 to TRBJ2-6; TRBD1 is a possible D gene (7 bases). The CDR3 length is 19 residues. Germline V gene data show CDR1 as MGHRA and CDR2 as YSYEKL. V lost 5 bases and J lost 1, with 21 bases in between.

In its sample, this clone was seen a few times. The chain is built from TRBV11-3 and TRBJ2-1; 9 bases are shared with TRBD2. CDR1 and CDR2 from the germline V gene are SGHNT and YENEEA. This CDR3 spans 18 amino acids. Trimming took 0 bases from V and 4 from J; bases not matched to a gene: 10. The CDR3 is CASSLDQGGSGRYNEQFF. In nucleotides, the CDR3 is TGTGCCAGCAGCTTAGATCAGGGCGGGAGCGGGAGGTACAATGAGCAGTTCTTC.

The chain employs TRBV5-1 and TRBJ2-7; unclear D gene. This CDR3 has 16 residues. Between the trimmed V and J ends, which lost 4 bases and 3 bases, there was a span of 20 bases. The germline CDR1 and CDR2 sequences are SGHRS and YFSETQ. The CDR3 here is CASSASAAGRFYEQYF. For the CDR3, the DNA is TGCGCCAGCAGCGCATCAGCCGCCGGGCGCTTCTACGAGCAGTACTTC.

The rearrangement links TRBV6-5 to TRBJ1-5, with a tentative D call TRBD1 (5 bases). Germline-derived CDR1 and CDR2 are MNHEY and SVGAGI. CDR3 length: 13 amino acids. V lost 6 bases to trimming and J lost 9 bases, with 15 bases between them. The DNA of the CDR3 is TGTGCCAGCAGCGACCATCAGGGATCGCCCCAGCATTTT. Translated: CASSDHQGSPQHF.

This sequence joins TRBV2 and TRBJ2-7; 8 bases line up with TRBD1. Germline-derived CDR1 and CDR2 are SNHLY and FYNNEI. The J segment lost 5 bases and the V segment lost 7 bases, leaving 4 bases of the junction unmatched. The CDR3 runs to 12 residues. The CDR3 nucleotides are TGTGCCAGCAAAGACAGGGGCAACGAGCAGTACTTC. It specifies CASKDRGNEQYF. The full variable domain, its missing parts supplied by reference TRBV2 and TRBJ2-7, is EPEVTQTPSHQVTQMGQEVILRCVPISNHLYFYWYRQILGQKVEFLVSFYNNEISEKSEIFDDQFSVERPDGSNFTLKIRSTKLEDSAMYFCASKDRGNEQYFGPGTRLTVT.

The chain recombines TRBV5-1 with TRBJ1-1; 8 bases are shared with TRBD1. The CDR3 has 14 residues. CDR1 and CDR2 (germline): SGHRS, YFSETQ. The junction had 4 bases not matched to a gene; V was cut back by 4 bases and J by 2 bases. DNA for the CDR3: TGCGCCAGCAGCAGGACAGGGTCCAACACTGAAGCTTTCTTT. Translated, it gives CASSRTGSNTEAFF. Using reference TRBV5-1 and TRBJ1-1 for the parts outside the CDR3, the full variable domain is KAGVTQTPRYLIKTRGQQVTLSCSPISGHRSVSWYQQTPGQGLQFLFEYFSETQRNKGNFPGRFSGRQFSNSRSEMNVSTLELGDSALYLCASSRTGSNTEAFFGQGTRLTVV.

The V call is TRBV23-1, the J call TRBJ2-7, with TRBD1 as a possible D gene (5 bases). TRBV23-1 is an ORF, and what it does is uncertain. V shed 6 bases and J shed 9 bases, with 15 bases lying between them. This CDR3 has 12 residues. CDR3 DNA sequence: TGCGCCAGCAGGGACACCCATACGAGGCAGTACTTC. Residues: CASRDTHTRQYF.

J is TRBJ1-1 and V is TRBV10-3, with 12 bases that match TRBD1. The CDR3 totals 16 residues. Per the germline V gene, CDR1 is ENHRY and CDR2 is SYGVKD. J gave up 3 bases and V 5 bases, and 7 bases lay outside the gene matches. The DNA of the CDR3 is TGTGCCATCAGTACACCGGGACAGGGGGCTGACACTGAAGCTTTCTTT. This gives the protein CAISTPGQGADTEAFF.

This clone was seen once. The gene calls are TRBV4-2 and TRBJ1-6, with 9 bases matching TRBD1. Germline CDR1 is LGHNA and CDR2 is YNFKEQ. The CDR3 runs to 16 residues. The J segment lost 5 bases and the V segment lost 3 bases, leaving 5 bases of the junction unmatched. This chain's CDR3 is CASSHGTGSDNSPLHF. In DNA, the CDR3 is TGTGCCAGCAGCCACGGGACAGGGAGTGATAATTCACCCCTCCACTTT.